The rows below give T cell receptor beta chains drawn from one sample of a study of blood T cell repertoires in COVID-19. Only in-frame clones appear in the TCRdb table, and some are missing; sequencing was by immunoSEQ multiplex PCR. The sample has more than 350,000 clones, 70% to 90% seen once. Sequenced: peripheral blood. These receptors all stem from a woman aged 25 to 39 with COVID-19, enrolled during active disease. Both conserved end residues are part of each CDR3. D genes are given only for firm matches. For some rows the clone size is stated as once, few or many, or as a class when expanded; others skip it.

. | TRBJ1-2 | TRBV29-1 | . | CSVEDPRPGGSYGYTF | TGCAGCGTTGAAGACCCTCGCCCGGGGGGTTCCTATGGCTACACCTTC
. | TRBJ1-5 | TRBV5-8 | . | CASTNPGSGVFGNQPQHF | TGTGCCAGCACAAATCCGGGTTCGGGGGTTTTCGGCAATCAGCCCCAGCATTTT
. | TRBJ2-1 | TRBV9 | . | CASENDNNNEQFF | TGTGCCAGCGAAAATGACAACAACAATGAGCAGTTCTTC
TRBD1 | TRBJ2-2 | TRBV6-5 | . | CASSYSRGRGTGELFF | TGTGCCAGCAGTTACTCAAGGGGGCGAGGGACCGGGGAGCTGTTTTTT
TRBD1 | TRBJ1-2 | TRBV28 | few | CASSSYTGDYGYTF | TGTGCCAGCAGTTCCTATACAGGGGACTATGGCTACACCTTC
TRBD2 | TRBJ2-1 | TRBV6-2/TRBV6-3 | . | CASSYRRGVLGVFF | TGTGCCAGCAGTTACCGGCGGGGGGTCCTTGGTGTTTTCTTC
TRBD1 | TRBJ2-2 | TRBV24-1 | . | CATSVPTGQGGTGELFF | TGTGCCACCAGTGTCCCCACCGGACAGGGAGGCACCGGGGAGCTGTTTTTT
. | TRBJ1-4 | TRBV28 | . | CASSTTENEKLFF | TGTGCCAGCAGCACAACAGAGAATGAAAAACTGTTTTTT
. | TRBJ2-5 | TRBV20-1 | . | CSARARETQYF | TGCAGTGCTAGAGCTAGAGAGACCCAGTACTTC
. | TRBJ2-7 | TRBV5-6 | . | CASSGQGPEQYF | TGTGCCAGCAGCGGGCAGGGTCCCGAGCAGTACTTC
. | TRBJ2-2 | TRBV15 | . | CATSDDSANTGELFF | TGTGCCACCAGCGATGACAGCGCGAACACCGGGGAGCTGTTTTTT
TRBD1 | TRBJ2-1 | TRBV2 | . | CASSEGTGGYEQFF | TGTGCCAGCAGTGAGGGGACAGGGGGTTATGAGCAGTTCTTC
TRBD2 | TRBJ2-3 | TRBV10-3 | . | CAISDNRDYQSTDTQYF | TGTGCCATCAGTGATAACCGGGACTACCAAAGCACAGATACGCAGTATTTT
TRBD1 | TRBJ1-5 | TRBV19 | . | CASSIGTAINQPQHF | TGTGCCAGTAGTATTGGGACAGCTATTAATCAGCCCCAGCATTTT
TRBD2 | TRBJ2-6 | TRBV7-9 | . | CASSSTRLAGVSGANVLTF | TGTGCCAGCAGCTCCACAAGACTAGCGGGAGTGTCTGGGGCCAACGTCCTGACTTTC
. | TRBJ2-1 | TRBV12-3/TRBV12-4 | . | CASSFPGSEQFF | TGTGCCAGCAGTTTCCCAGGCAGTGAGCAGTTCTTC
TRBD2 | TRBJ2-1 | TRBV24-1 | . | CATSDGSGRAVNEQFF | TGTGCCACCAGTGATGGTAGCGGGAGGGCCGTCAATGAGCAGTTCTTC
TRBD1 | TRBJ1-1 | TRBV2 | . | CASSHNRGRGGETEAFF | TGTGCCAGCAGTCACAACAGGGGGCGTGGGGGAGAGACTGAAGCTTTCTTT
. | TRBJ1-1 | TRBV6-2/TRBV6-3 | . | CASSYDFRDLTEAFF | TGTGCCAGCAGTTACGACTTCAGGGATCTCACTGAAGCTTTCTTT
. | TRBJ2-3 | TRBV11-2 | . | CASSFNSGIDTQYF | TGTGCCAGCAGCTTCAACTCAGGGATAGATACGCAGTATTTT
TRBD2 | TRBJ2-2 | TRBV7-9 | . | CAVDAGREAGELFF | TGTGCCGTCGATGCCGGGAGGGAAGCCGGGGAGCTGTTTTTT
TRBD1 | TRBJ2-2 | TRBV7-9 | . | CASSFNRGENTGELFF | TGTGCCAGCAGTTTCAACAGGGGGGAGAACACCGGGGAGCTGTTTTTT